These 10 T cell receptor beta chains came from one sample sequenced in a study of blood T cell repertoires in COVID-19. Only in-frame clones appear in the TCRdb table, and some are missing; sequencing was by immunoSEQ multiplex PCR. The profile shows 100,000 to 120,000 clones, approximately 90% of them singletons. The sequenced sample consisted of peripheral blood. All receptors derive from a woman between 45 and 65 years old with acute or convalescent COVID-19.

This rearrangement joins TRBV3-1 (or the pseudogene TRBV3-2) to TRBJ2-4; D might be TRBD1 (7 bases). The CDR3 runs to 16 residues. Looked up from germline, CDR1 is LGHDT and CDR2 is YNNKEL (reference sequence). The V and J ends lost 4 bases and 7 bases respectively, with 20 bases between them. The CDR3 nucleotides read TGTGCCAGCAGCCCCGGACCTATGGCAGGGGGGAACATTCAGTACTTC. Translation: CASSPGPMAGGNIQYF.

V usage is TRBV2 and J usage is TRBJ1-5; 7 positions agree with TRBD1. V lost 5 bases and J lost 9; bases outside the gene matches: 7. Germline lookup yields CDR1 SNHLY and CDR2 FYNNEI. This CDR3 is 13 amino acids long. CDR3 region: CASSRQGLGPQHF. The CDR3 nucleotides read TGTGCCAGCAGTCGACAGGGTCTAGGGCCCCAGCATTTT.

The CDR3 spells CASTMDRGSINEQFF. CDR3 bases: TGCGCCAGCACCATGGACCGGGGGTCCATCAATGAGCAGTTCTTC. The chain is built from TRBV5-1 and TRBJ2-1, with TRBD2 as a possible D gene (6 bases). V gave up 6 bases and J gave up 6 bases, with 19 bases separating them. The germline V gene encodes CDR1 SGHRS and CDR2 YFSETQ. The CDR3 sequence is 15 residues long.

The chain links TRBV3-1 (or the pseudogene TRBV3-2) to TRBJ2-7; 9 bases map to TRBD2. Per germline, CDR1 LGHDT and CDR2 YNNKEL (reference sequence). V dropped 2 bases and J dropped 2; count of bases not matched to a gene: 4. This CDR3 is 15 amino acids long. This chain's CDR3 is CASSQLAGSAYEQYF. The CDR3 DNA reads as TGTGCCAGCAGCCAACTAGCGGGAAGCGCCTACGAGCAGTACTTC.

V gene TRBV14 combines with J gene TRBJ2-5; TRBD2 might be the D (7 bases). V lost 0 bases to trimming and J lost 5 bases, with 13 bases between them. The V gene's germline CDR1 is SGHDN and CDR2 FVKESK. This CDR3 region has 15 residues. CDR3 bases: TGTGCCAGCAGCCAAGAAGGGGGGGGCGCCGAGACCCAGTACTTC. Translated, it gives CASSQEGGGAETQYF. Full variable domain (rest looked up from reference TRBV14 and TRBJ2-5): EAGVTQFPSHSVIEKGQTVTLRCDPISGHDNLYWYRRVMGKEIKFLLHFVKESKQDESGMPNNRFLAERTGGTYSTLKVQPAELEDSGVYFCASSQEGGGAETQYFGPGTRLLVL.

V usage is TRBV11-2 and J usage is TRBJ2-7, with TRBD2 matching 8 bases. This CDR3 has 17 amino acids. Looked up from germline, CDR1 is SGHAT and CDR2 is FQNNGV. Trimming took 7 bases from V and 2 from J; bases not matched to a gene: 16. CDR3 amino acids: CASTQLPRAGGPYEQYF. CDR3 coding DNA: TGTGCCAGCACCCAACTGCCCCGCGCGGGAGGACCCTACGAGCAGTACTTC.

This clone was detected only a few times. The chain joins TRBV4-1 to TRBJ1-2; D gene uncertain. Germline CDR1 MGHRA, CDR2 YSYEKL. The ends were cut back, 0 bases at V and 1 base at J, with 12 bases in the middle. The CDR3 sequence is 16 residues long. The CDR3, as DNA: TGCGCCAGCAGCCAAGATCCCGGGTCCGATAACTATGGCTACACCTTC. Encoded protein: CASSQDPGSDNYGYTF.

This sequence joins TRBV6-5 and TRBJ1-2; 9 nucleotides line up with TRBD1. The CDR3 consists of 13 residues. V lost 2 bases to trimming and J lost 8 bases; unmatched junction nucleotides: 3. Germline values: CDR1 MNHEY, CDR2 SVGAGI. This CDR3 reads CASSYGDREGYTF. Written as DNA, the CDR3 is TGTGCCAGCAGTTACGGGGACAGGGAGGGCTACACCTTC.

This clone appeared a few times. The chain has TRBV28 and TRBJ2-7, with 11 bases identical to TRBD2. CDR1 and CDR2 (germline): MDHEN, SYDVKM. The ends lost 5 bases at V and 0 bases at J; junction bases unmatched: 3. The CDR3 covers 15 residues. The CDR3 nucleotides read TGTGCCAGCAGTCCGGGGACTAGCGGCTCCTACGAGCAGTACTTC. Residues: CASSPGTSGSYEQYF.

V is TRBV18 and J is TRBJ2-3; 10 nucleotides line up with TRBD2. V lost 2 bases, J lost 3 bases, and 8 bases stayed unmatched. The CDR3 contains 17 residues. Germline CDR1 KGHSH, CDR2 LQKENI. The CDR3: CASSPVVSSGSTDTQYF. In DNA form, the CDR3 reads TGTGCCAGCTCACCAGTAGTTTCTAGCGGGAGTACAGATACGCAGTATTTT.